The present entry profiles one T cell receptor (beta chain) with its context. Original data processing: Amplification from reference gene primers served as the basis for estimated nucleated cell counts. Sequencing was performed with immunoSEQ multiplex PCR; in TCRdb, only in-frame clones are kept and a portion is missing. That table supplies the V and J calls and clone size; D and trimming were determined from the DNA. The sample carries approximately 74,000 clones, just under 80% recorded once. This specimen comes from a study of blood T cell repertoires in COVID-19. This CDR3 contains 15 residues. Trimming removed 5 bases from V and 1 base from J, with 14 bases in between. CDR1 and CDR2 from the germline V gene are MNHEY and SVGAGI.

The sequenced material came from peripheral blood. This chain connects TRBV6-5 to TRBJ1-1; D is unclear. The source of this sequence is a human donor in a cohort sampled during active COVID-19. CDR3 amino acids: CASSTQPGENTEAFF. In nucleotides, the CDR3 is TGTGCCAGCAGTACCCAACCGGGAGAGAACACTGAAGCTTTCTTT.